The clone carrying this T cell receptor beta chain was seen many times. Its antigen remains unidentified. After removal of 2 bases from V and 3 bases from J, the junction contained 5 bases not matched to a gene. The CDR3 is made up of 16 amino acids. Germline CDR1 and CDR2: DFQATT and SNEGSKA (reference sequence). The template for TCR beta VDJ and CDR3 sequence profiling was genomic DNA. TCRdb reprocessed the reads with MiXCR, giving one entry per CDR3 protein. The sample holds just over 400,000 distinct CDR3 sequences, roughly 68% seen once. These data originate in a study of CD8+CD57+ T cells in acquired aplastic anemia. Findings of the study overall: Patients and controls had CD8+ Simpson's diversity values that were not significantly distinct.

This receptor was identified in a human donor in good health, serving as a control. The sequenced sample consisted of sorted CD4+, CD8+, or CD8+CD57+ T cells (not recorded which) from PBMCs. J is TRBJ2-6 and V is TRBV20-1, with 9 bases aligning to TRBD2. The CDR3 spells CSARRAGGRGANVLTF. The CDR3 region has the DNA TGCAGTGCTAGACGAGCGGGGGGCCGTGGGGCCAACGTCCTGACTTTC.